The clone carrying this TCR beta chain has a handful of counts. Its antigen remains unidentified. The data are from a study of cytomegalovirus exposure and HLA in healthy donors. Study-level background: The study's early data release held approximately 91 million unique TCRs from HLA-typed donors.

PCR amplification relied on 60 Vbeta primers (plus 13 Jbeta primers). Data came from immunoSEQ multiplex PCR; TCRdb stores just in-frame clones and leaves some out. The sample shows about 180,000 clones, 82% of them seen only once. Study-wide results and caveats: Several of the most significant clusters appeared linked to common viral pathogens, based on a later analysis. V- and J-gene trimming of TCR beta was linked (in a later analysis) to a missense DCLRE1C variant. The investigators catalogued 150 to 200 TCR beta chains as cytomegalovirus-associated.

The sample consisted of PBMCs. This clonotype originated in a man in his forties in good health and CMV-seronegative.

In DNA, the CDR3 is TGCAGCGTCCAGGGGGCCCCGAACACCGGGGAGCTGTTTTTT. This gives the protein CSVQGAPNTGELFF. The chain recombines TRBV29-1 with TRBJ2-2; 8 nucleotides agree with TRBD1. After removal of 6 bases from V and 0 bases from J, the junction contained 3 bases not matched to a gene. CDR1 and CDR2 (germline): SQVTM, ANQGSEA. The CDR3 runs 14 residues.